This record looks at one T cell receptor (beta chain) sequence and its context. Profiled with immunoSEQ multiplex PCR; TCRdb holds only in-frame clones, not every one. Altogether hundreds of thousands of clones are present, 75% to 85% being singletons, with the ten largest covering approximately 5.1%. The data originate from a study of blood T cell repertoires in COVID-19. Study details: The samples span acute and convalescent COVID-19 from the United States, Italy and Spain. PBMCs, B-cell-depleted T cells, or T cells were the source of the cDNA or gDNA that made up the material.

Germline V lookup: CDR1 MDHEN, CDR2 SYDVKM. The V gene lost 2 bases and the J gene lost 3 bases, with 8 bases spanning the gap. This CDR3 is built from 14 residues. The source of this sequence is a man between 45 and 60 years old with active or convalescent COVID-19. V gene TRBV28 combines with J gene TRBJ1-5; no definite D call. Sequencing was carried out using peripheral blood. The CDR3 DNA follows: TGTGCCAGCAGTTTAACCGGGAACAATCAGCCCCAGCATTTT. Its translation is CASSLTGNNQPQHF.